This entry describes one T cell receptor beta chain. It was into CD45RA+ naive and CD45RA-negative memory subsets that the CD4+ cells were split. Sorted-subset replicate PCRs used about 200 ng DNA, about 30,000 T cell genomes. Profiling relied on immunoSEQ multiplex PCR, and the TCRdb table lists in-frame clones only, not all of them. The sample consists of some 1,100,000 clones, more than 75% of them appearing once. This entry is derived from a study of shared clonotypes between healthy human individuals. This clonotype was obtained from a young man in good health. Some clones in this sample may be carry-over from other donors' samples. The sequenced sample consisted of memory CD4+ T cells from PBMCs. Regarding subset: CD45RA-negative fraction.

The chain's CDR3 is CASSPPNQFWETQYF. CDR3 nucleotides: TGTGCCAGCTCACCACCGAATCAGTTTTGGGAGACCCAGTACTTC. The V call is TRBV18, the J call TRBJ2-5, with D uncertain. The CDR3 runs to 15 residues. Trimming cost V 0 bases and J 5 bases, with 13 bases left between them. Per germline, CDR1 KGHSH and CDR2 LQKENI. Full variable domain (outside the CDR3, taken from reference TRBV18 and TRBJ2-5): NAGVMQNPRHLVRRRGQEARLRCSPMKGHSHVYWYRQLPEEGLKFMVYLQKENIIDESGMPKERFSAEFPKEGPSILRIQQVVRGDSAAYFCASSPPNQFWETQYFGPGTRLLVL.